Sequencing of this TCR beta chain was carried out in a study of shared clonotypes between healthy human individuals (dated by TCRdb to the early 2020s). In terms of the full investigation: The cohort comprised a couple of women and a few men aged 18 to 49 years. For each donor, CD4 naive and CD4 memory were each run on three plates, CD8 naive on two plates, and CD8 memory on one plate. To estimate repertoire size and how much clonotypes are shared between individuals, the study performed deep sequencing of blood TCR repertoires from roughly five healthy adults. To increase sequencing depth and limit assay-specific biases, different laboratories used diverse techniques to prepare libraries and sequence TCR repertoires. Each donor's leukapheresis produced roughly between roughly 0.94 and 9.5 billion PBMCs. Beyond this particular receptor, the publication reports: About 5% of naive CD4, 3.5% of naive CD8, around 2.3% of memory CD4, and 0.35% to 0.4% of memory CD8 clonotypes were shared across several donors. Naive subsets generally had larger estimated clonotype richness than memory subsets did. Sampling was restricted to blood, and TCR repertoires in tissue are likely to differ from TCR repertoires in blood. Incomplete sequencing was indicated by rarefaction of sorted-subset datasets, despite the large sequencing depth. Pairwise subsampling led to the expectation that sequencing depth would affect the degree of clonotype sharing among donors. Compared with non-shared clonotypes, clonotypes shared by all four sorted-subset donors had higher generation probabilities. The small number of donors limited the genetic and exposure-history diversity represented.

Via the germline V gene, CDR1 is SGDLS and CDR2 YYNGEE. The CDR3 goes from the cysteine to the phenylalanine over 15 residues. The kept DNA is CDR3 alone, 45 bases in frame from the first base. Trimming takes 0 bases off V and 4 bases off J; junction bases not matched to a gene: 5. The donors were healthy, HIV-negative adults who had no recently reported acute infections or vaccinations. Every donor was a Caucasian adult residing in Nashville, Tennessee, USA. Magnetic negative selection was used to enrich CD4+ T cells, after which naive cells were positively selected on CD45RA and the negative fraction became the memory subset. Blood was collected by leukapheresis, and PBMCs were isolated by Ficoll-Histopaque density gradient centrifugation and then cryopreserved in liquid nitrogen vapor phase. Analytical flow cytometry was used to check the purity and quantity of every magnetically sorted T cell population. From each sorted fraction, genomic DNA was isolated and quantified by UV absorbance on a Nanodrop 2000c.

Using the deep immunoSEQ assay, multiplex PCR amplified TCR CDR3 regions from genomic DNA. Extracted genomic DNA from each cell subset was spread evenly across all wells of several immunoSEQ 96-well plates, with each plate serving as a replicate. For sorted subsets, each replicate PCR was loaded with approximately 0.2 ug genomic DNA, equivalent to some 31,000 T cell genomes. Purified libraries were quantified with a Qubit 3.0 fluorometer, sized on a Bioanalyzer 2100, and re-quantified with the KAPA Library Quantification kit. Each immunoSEQ 96-well plate was sequenced on its own single-read 150-cycle Illumina NextSeq 550 flow cell. From the authors' description of their analysis: The immunoSEQ output contained only junctional sequences without quality scores, so filtering could not match that applied to full-length reads. Sequences were annotated with PyIR, a Python wrapper for IgBLAST v1.9, and V/J genes and CDR3 were assigned using IMGT germline references. Reads were removed for weak V/J assignments (E-value above 1e-6), missing CDR3, stop codons, out-of-frame junctions, or ambiguous translated residues. V3J clonotypes were defined by identical inferred V gene, J gene, and CDR3 amino acid sequence. To compute the percentage overlap between repertoires, the number of shared unique clonotypes was divided by the size of the smaller repertoire. Repertoire richness was assessed with RTK rarefaction, the Chao1 estimator, and Recon v2.1 estimates of unobserved clonotypes. Generation probabilities for all TCRbeta clonotypes obtained by the gDNA method from a handful of donors were computed using OLGA. Not all clones reach the TCRdb copy of this immuneACCESS table, which keeps in-frame sequences only. Checked studies attribute under half of the gap to unresolved V genes and leave the rest unexplained. That table is the source of V, J and clone size, and D and trimming were worked out from the DNA. The sample yields about 2.4 million clones; over 85% were counted once. Of the sample, more than 0.35% falls within the top ten clones.

Comments on this clone: Its antigen is currently not known. No base quality values were provided; no much bigger clone lies one nucleotide off.

This receptor was identified in a young man in good health. Some clones in this sample may be carry-over from other donors' samples. The sequenced sample consisted of naive CD4+ T cells from PBMCs. The cell subset or site tag for this specimen amounts to: CD45RA+ positively selected. This receptor chain uses TRBV9 and TRBJ2-5, with 8 central nucleotides matching TRBD2. The CDR3 reads CASSVGPLAGETQYF. The DNA sequence reads TGTGCCAGCAGCGTAGGGCCCCTAGCGGGAGAGACCCAGTACTTC.